This T cell receptor (beta chain) was retrieved from a study of a mutant IDH1 vaccine in newly diagnosed glioma. Study in general: The treated group averaged 40.4 years old and was roughly 62% male, roughly 38% female. Earlier treatment was radiotherapy, temozolomide, or both, with most getting both. Notes on the study in general: Pseudoprogression apparently lacked any relation to changes in top peripheral T cell clonotypes. The occurrence of vaccine-induced immune responses was seen in around 92% of patients.

The time point denotes: baseline, week 1 (first vaccination visit). The treatment denotes: pre-vaccination baseline after standard-of-care therapy. Libraries were prepared by immunoSEQ multiplex PCR; TCRdb keeps only in-frame clonotypes and omits some of them. Found here are fewer than 85,000 clones, approximately 83% of them singletons; the top ten hold around 3%. Trimming removed 8 bases from V and 1 base from J; junction bases left unmatched: 6. The CDR3 runs to 15 residues. Germline V lookup: CDR1 MDHEN, CDR2 SYDVKM. Comment on this clone: Antigen: not known.

The source material was PBMCs, sampled from a glioma patient treated with radiotherapy, temozolomide or both. The chain has TRBV28 and TRBJ2-3, with 10 bases fitting TRBD2. This clonotype originated in a man aged 30 to 39 with glioma. The CDR3 nucleotides are TGTGCCAGCGGGACCCTAGCGGGGGGCACAGATACGCAGTATTTT. Amino acid sequence: CASGTLAGGTDTQYF.